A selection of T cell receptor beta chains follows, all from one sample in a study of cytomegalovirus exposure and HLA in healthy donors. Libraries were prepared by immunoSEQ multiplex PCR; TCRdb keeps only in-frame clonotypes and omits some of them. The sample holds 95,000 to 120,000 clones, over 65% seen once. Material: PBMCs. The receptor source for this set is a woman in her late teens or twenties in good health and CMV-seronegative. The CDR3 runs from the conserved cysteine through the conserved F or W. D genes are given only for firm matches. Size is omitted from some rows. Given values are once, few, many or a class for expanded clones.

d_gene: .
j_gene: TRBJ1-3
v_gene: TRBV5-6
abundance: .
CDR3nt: TGTGCCAGCAGCCCCTACTCTGGAAACACCATATATTTT
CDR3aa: CASSPYSGNTIYF

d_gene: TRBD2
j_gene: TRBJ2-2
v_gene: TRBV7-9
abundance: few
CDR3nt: TGTGCCAGCAGCCTCACAGCGGGGTCTAGCGGGGAGCTGTTTTTT
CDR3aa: CASSLTAGSSGELFF

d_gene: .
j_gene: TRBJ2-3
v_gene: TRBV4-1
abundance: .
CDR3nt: TGCGCCAGCAGCCCATCCCAGCTAGATAGCACAGATACGCAGTATTTT
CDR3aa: CASSPSQLDSTDTQYF

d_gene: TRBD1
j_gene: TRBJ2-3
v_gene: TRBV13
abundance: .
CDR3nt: TGTGCCAGCAGCTTAGGAGTAGTCGGGACAGGGGGAGATACGCAGTATTTT
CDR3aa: CASSLGVVGTGGDTQYF

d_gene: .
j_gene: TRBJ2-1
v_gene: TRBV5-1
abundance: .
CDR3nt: TGCGCCAGCCGGGGAAGCGCGCTGAGCTCCTACAATGAGCAGTTCTTC
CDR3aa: CASRGSALSSYNEQFF

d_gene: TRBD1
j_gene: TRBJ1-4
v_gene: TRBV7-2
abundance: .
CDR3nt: TGTGCCAGCAGCTCCCATCTTTGGGGGGCAGGGGGTAATGAAAAACTGTTTTTT
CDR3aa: CASSSHLWGAGGNEKLFF

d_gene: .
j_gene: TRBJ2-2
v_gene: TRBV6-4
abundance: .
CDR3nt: TGTGCCAGCAGTCCTTCAGGCCTGAACACCGGGGAGCTGTTTTTT
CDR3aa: CASSPSGLNTGELFF

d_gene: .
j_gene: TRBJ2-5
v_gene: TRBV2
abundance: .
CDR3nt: TGTGCCAGCAGTGAATTCAGGAAAGAGACCCAGTACTTC
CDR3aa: CASSEFRKETQYF

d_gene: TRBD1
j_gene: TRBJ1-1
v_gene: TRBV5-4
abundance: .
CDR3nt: TGTGCCAGCAGCTTGGTAGGGGGCCCTGAAGCTTTCTTT
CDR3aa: CASSLVGGPEAFF

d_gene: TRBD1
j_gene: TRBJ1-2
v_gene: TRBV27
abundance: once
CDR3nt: TGTGCCAGCACCTCCGGGACAGGAAATAACTATGGCTACACCTTC
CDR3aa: CASTSGTGNNYGYTF

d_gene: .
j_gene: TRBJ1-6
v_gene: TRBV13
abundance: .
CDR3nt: TGTGCCAGCAGCCTCGACAACCAGGCGTATAATTCACCCCTCCACTTT
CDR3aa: CASSLDNQAYNSPLHF

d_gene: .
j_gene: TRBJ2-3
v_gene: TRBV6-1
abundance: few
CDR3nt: TGTGCCAGCAGTGTCAACATCTTCACAGATACGCAGTATTTT
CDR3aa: CASSVNIFTDTQYF

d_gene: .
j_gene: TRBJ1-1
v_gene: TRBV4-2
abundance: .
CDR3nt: TGTGCCAGCAGCCAAGATGAAGGAGGTATGAACACTGAAGCTTTCTTT
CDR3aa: CASSQDEGGMNTEAFF

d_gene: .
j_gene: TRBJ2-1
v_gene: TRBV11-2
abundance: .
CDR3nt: TGTGCCAGCAGCCGAGATAGAGATGAGCAGTTCTTC
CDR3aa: CASSRDRDEQFF

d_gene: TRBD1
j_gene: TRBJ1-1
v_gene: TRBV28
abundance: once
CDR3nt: TGTGCCAGCAGTCCCAACAGGGGGGCGATGAACACTGAAGCTTTCTTT
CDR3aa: CASSPNRGAMNTEAFF

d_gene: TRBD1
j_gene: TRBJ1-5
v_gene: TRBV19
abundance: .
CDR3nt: TGTGCCAGTAGCCCCGGGACAGGGGGCGGTCAGCCCCAGCATTTT
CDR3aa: CASSPGTGGGQPQHF

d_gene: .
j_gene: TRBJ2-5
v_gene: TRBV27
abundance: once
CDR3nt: TGTGCCAGCAGCCAGGGGACGGGGCAAGAGACCCAGTACTTC
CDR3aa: CASSQGTGQETQYF

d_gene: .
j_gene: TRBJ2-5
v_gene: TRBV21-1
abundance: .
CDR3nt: TGTGCCAGCAGCAAGGGGTTTCCGGACTGGTTGAGGGAGGGAGGGGAGACCCAGTACTTC
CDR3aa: CASSKGFPDWLREGGETQYF

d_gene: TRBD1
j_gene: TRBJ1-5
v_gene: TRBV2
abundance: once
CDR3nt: TGTGCCAGCAGTGAAGTAAGGGACAGGGGAGGCAATCAGCCTCAGCATTTT
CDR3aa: CASSEVRDRGGNQPQHF

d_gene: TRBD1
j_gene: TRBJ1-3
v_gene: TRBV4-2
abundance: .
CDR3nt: TGTGCCAGCTCCCCAGGGGGGTCAGGAAACACCATATATTTT
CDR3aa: CASSPGGSGNTIYF

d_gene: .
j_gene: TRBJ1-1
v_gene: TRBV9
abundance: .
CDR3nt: TGTGCCAGCAGCGTGACAGCAAACACTGAAGCTTTCTTT
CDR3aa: CASSVTANTEAFF

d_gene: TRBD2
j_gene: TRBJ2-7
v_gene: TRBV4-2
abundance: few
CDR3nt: TGTGCCAGCAGCCAAGAACCGGGACTAGCGGGAGGGGGATCCTACGAGCAGTACTTC
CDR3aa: CASSQEPGLAGGGSYEQYF

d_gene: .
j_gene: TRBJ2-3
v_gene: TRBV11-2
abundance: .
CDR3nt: TGTGCCAGCAGCTTAAGGGGTACAGATACGCAGTATTTT
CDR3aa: CASSLRGTDTQYF

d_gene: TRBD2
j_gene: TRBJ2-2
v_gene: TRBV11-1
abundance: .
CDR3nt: TGTGCCAGCTGCGGCGGGAGTGTTCGGAACACCGGGGAGCTGTTTTTT
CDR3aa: CASCGGSVRNTGELFF

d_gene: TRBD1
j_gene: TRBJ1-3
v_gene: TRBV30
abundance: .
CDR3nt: TGTGCCTGGACCCAAACGGGACAGGGACGGGACACCATATATTTT
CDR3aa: CAWTQTGQGRDTIYF

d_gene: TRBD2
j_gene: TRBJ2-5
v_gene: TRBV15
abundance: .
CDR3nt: TGTGCCACCAGCAGAGGTCTAGCGGAAGAGACCCAGTACTTC
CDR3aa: CATSRGLAEETQYF

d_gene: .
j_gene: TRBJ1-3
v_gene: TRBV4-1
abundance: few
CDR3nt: TGCGCCAGCAGCCAGGGTAGGGGCTACTCTGGAAACACCATATATTTT
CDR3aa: CASSQGRGYSGNTIYF

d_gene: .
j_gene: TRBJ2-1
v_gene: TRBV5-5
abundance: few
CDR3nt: TGTGCCAGCAGCCCCCTTACTACCTACAATGAGCAGTTCTTC
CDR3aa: CASSPLTTYNEQFF

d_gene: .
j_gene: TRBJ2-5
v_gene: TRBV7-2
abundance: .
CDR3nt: TGTGCCAGCAGCCTCACAGGGTGGGGAGAGACCCAGTACTTC
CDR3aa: CASSLTGWGETQYF

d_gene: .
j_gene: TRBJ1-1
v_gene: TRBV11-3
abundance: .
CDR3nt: TGTGCCAGCAGCTCAAGACCTTCAGGGAACACTGAAGCTTTCTTT
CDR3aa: CASSSRPSGNTEAFF

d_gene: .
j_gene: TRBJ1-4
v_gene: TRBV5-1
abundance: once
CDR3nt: TGCGCCAGCAGTTCCCATGCAACTAATGAAAAACTGTTTTTT
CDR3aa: CASSSHATNEKLFF

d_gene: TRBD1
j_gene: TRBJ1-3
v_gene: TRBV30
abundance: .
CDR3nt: TGTGCCTGGGCTACAGGGGTGGATGGAAACACCATATATTTT
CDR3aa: CAWATGVDGNTIYF

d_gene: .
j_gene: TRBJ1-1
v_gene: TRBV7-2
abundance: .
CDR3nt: TGTGCCAGCAGTTCTAACCCGAGTGCCACTGAAGCTTTCTTT
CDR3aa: CASSSNPSATEAFF

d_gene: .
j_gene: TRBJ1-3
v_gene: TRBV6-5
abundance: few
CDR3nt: TGTGCCAGCCGCGGGCAGGGGCAGGACACCATATATTTT
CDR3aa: CASRGQGQDTIYF

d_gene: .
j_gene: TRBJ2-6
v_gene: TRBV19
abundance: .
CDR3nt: TGTGCCAGTAGTACCCAGTCTTCTGGGGCCAACGTCCTGACTTTC
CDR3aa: CASSTQSSGANVLTF

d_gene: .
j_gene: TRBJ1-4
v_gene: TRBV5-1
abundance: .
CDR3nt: TGCGCCAGCAGCTTGGCAGGCGGGACGGAAAAACTGTTTTTT
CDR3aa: CASSLAGGTEKLFF